The clone carrying this T cell receptor beta chain was seen repeatedly, ten times or more. Its specificity is unknown. Researchers took RNA transcripts and amplified the TCR beta CDR3 regions from them. A first-round RT-PCR of the TCR CDR3 used the HTBI primer set. Each CDR3 protein gets one entry after TCRdb re-called the multiplex PCR reads with MiXCR. The sample lists under 450,000 distinct CDR3 sequences; less than 15% were seen once. The data were obtained in a study of T cells in Graves' hyperthyroidism and ophthalmopathy. Study as a whole: Before any treatment, at initial diagnosis, peripheral blood was collected. Study-wide findings and caveats: Clonotypes that were expanded in thyroid above 0.001 mostly appeared in blood too.

The authors took PBMCs from over 8.5 ml fresh peripheral blood. V trimming: 6 bases; J trimming: 2 bases; junction bases outside the gene matches: 6. This CDR3 has 14 amino acids. The TCR originated in a man younger than 40 with Graves' hyperthyroidism that later progressed to Graves' ophthalmopathy. The chain employs TRBV12-3 or TRBV12-4 and TRBJ1-1; 7 bases line up with TRBD1. The specimen was blood. CDR3 in amino acids: CASSGDSRNTEAFF. The CDR3 nucleotides are TGTGCCAGCAGCGGGGACAGTCGAAACACTGAAGCTTTCTTT.